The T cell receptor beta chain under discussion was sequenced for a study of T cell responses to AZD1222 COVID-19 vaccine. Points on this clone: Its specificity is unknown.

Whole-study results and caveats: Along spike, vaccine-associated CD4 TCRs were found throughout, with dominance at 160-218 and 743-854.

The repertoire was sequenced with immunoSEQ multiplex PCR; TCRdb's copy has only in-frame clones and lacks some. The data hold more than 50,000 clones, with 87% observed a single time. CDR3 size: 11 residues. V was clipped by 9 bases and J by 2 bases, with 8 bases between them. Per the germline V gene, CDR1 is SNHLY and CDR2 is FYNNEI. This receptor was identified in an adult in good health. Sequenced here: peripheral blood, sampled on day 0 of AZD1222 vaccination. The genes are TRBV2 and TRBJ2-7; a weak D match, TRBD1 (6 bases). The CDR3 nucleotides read TGTGCCAGACAGGGAACCTACGAGCAGTACTTC. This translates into CARQGTYEQYF.